This T cell receptor (beta chain) derives from a study of graft-versus-host responses after intestinal transplantation. Whole-study findings and limits: Declining HvG levels early post-transplant were linked to peak circulating GvH clone levels.

By share, this clone counts as medium-sized. Profiling relied on immunoSEQ multiplex PCR, and the TCRdb table lists in-frame clones only, not all of them. Of about 4,600 clones in the sample, roughly a quarter were seen once. The specimen comprised alloreactive CD4+ T cells from a mixed lymphocyte reaction culture, sampled before intestinal transplant. The sample's subset: CFSE-low proliferating T cells sorted from approximately 6-day pre-transplant mixed lymphocyte reaction (GvH or HvG direction). The receptor comes from a human patient who received an intestinal transplant.

CDR3 nucleotide sequence: TGTGCCAGCAGCGTAGTAGGGGAAGAGACCCAGTACTTC. It translates to CASSVVGEETQYF. V gene TRBV9 combines with J gene TRBJ2-5, with D possibly being TRBD1 (5 bases). With 0 bases removed from V and 3 bases from J, the gap between germline ends came to 6 bases. CDR1 and CDR2 from the germline V gene are SGDLS and YYNGEE. CDR3 length: 13 residues. Filled out from reference TRBV9 and TRBJ2-5, the complete variable domain reads DSGVTQTPKHLITATGQRVTLRCSPRSGDLSVYWYQQSLDQGLQFLIQYYNGEERAKGNILERFSAQQFPDLHSELNLSSLELGDSALYFCASSVVGEETQYFGPGTRLLVL.